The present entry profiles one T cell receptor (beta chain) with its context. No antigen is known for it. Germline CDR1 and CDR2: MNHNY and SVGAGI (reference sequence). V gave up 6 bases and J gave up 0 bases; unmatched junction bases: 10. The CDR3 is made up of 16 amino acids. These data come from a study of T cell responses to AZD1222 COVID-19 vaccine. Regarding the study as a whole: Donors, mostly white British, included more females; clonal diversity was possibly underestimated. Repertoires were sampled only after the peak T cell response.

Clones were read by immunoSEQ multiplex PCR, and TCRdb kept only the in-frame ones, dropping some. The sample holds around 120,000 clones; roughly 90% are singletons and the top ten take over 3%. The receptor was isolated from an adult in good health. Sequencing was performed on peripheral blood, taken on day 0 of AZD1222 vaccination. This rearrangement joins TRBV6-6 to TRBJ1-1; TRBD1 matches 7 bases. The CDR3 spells CASSQRLTGMNTEAFF. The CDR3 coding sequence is TGTGCCAGCAGCCAACGCCTGACAGGGATGAACACTGAAGCTTTCTTT.